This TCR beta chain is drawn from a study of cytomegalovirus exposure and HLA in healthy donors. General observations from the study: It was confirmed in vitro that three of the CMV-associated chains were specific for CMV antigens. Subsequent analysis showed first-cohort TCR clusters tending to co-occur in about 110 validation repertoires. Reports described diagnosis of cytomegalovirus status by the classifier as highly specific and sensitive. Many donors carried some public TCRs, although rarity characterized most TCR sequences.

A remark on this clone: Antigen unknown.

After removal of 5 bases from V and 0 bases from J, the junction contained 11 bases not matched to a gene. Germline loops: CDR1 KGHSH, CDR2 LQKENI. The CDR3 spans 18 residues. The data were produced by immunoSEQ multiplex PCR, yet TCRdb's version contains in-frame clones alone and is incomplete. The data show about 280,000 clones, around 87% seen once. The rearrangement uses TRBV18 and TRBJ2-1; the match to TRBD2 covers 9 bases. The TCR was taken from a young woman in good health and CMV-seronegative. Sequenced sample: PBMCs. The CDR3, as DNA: TGTGCCAGCTCAACCCCTCTAGCGGGATTAAGCTCCTACAATGAGCAGTTCTTC. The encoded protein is CASSTPLAGLSSYNEQFF.